The sequence of this T cell receptor (beta chain) was determined in a study of Ad26.COV2.S vaccination and SARS-CoV-2 variants. About the study: The trial was COV1001 and the donor's arm was Ad26.COV2.S. Ad26.COV2.S was injected intramuscularly once or twice, 56 days apart. Whole-study findings and limits: Non-spike TCR breadth was similar in vaccine and placebo recipients.

Treatment reported: 19 received Ad26.COV2.S at low or high dose, single or two shots; about 5 received placebo; per-sample allocation not given. Sampling was performed 63 days after the first vaccine or placebo injection. This clone was detected only once. The antigen remains unidentified. Trimming pared 3 bases from V and 2 bases from J, leaving 9 bases between. Germline CDR1 SGHVS, CDR2 FQNEAQ. The CDR3 covers 14 residues. TCRdb's copy holds only in-frame clones and misses some; the assay was immunoSEQ multiplex PCR. The repertoire holds about 350,000 clones, about 89% seen once, with approximately 5% in the top ten.

This specimen consisted of peripheral blood, obtained in a trial of Ad26.COV2.S vaccine versus placebo. This clonotype was sampled from a person aged 18 to 59 who received the Ad26.COV2.S COVID-19 vaccine or a placebo. This rearrangement joins TRBV7-8 to TRBJ2-3, with a possible D match to TRBD2 (5 bases). CDR3 protein: CASSLRASTDTQYF. The CDR3 nucleotides read TGTGCCAGCAGCTTGCGGGCTTCCACAGATACGCAGTATTTT.